This T cell receptor (beta chain) was retrieved from a study of T cells in localized non-small cell lung cancer. The table came from immunoSEQ multiplex PCR; TCRdb's copy has only in-frame clones and leaves some out. The profile shows about 76,000 clones, roughly 84% of them singletons. This clone counts as medium-sized. Trimming cost V 5 bases and J 3 bases, with 11 bases left between them. The CDR3 runs 13 residues. Germline V gene data show CDR1 as SGHRS and CDR2 as YFSETQ. Sample: peripheral blood, taken before any cancer treatment. This chain links TRBV5-1 with TRBJ1-1; no clear D. The source of this sequence is a female donor over 55 with stage I lung adenocarcinoma. The CDR3 is CASSLDGHTEAFF. The CDR3 coding sequence is TGCGCCAGCAGTCTAGACGGCCACACTGAAGCTTTCTTT. Full variable domain (remainder filled in from reference TRBV5-1 and TRBJ1-1): KAGVTQTPRYLIKTRGQQVTLSCSPISGHRSVSWYQQTPGQGLQFLFEYFSETQRNKGNFPGRFSGRQFSNSRSEMNVSTLELGDSALYLCASSLDGHTEAFFGQGTRLTVV.